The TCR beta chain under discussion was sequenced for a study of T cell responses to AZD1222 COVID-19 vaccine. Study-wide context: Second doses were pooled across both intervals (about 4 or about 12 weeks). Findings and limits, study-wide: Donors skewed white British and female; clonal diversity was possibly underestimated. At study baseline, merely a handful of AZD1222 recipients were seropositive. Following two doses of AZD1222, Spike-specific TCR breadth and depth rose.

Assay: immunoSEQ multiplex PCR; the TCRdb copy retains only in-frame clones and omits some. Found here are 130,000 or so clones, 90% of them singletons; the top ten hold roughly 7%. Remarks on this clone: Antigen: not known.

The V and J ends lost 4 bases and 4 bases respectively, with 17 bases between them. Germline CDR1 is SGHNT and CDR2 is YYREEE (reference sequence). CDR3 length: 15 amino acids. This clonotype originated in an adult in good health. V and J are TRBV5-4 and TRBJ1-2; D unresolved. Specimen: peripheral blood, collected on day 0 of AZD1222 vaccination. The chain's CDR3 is CASSLVGHGSYGYTF. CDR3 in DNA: TGTGCCAGCAGCCTTGTTGGGCACGGCTCCTATGGCTACACCTTC.